This TCR beta chain derives from a study of blood T cell repertoires in COVID-19. Study background: Some COVID-19 samples were acute and others convalescent; all came from the United States, Italy and Spain. From T cells, B-cell-depleted T cells, or PBMCs came the material, which was cDNA or gDNA.

This clone has only a few counts. The trim removed 7 bases at V and 6 bases at J, leaving 16 bases unmatched. CDR1 is SNHLY, CDR2 FYNNEI, per germline. This CDR3 spans 16 amino acids. As processed by the authors: Amplification with reference gene primers provided the estimates of nucleated cell counts. Profiled with immunoSEQ multiplex PCR; TCRdb holds only in-frame clones, not every one. That table is the source of V, J and clone size, and D and trimming were worked out from the DNA. The top ten hold roughly 4.6% of the sample, which has approximately 260,000 clones, roughly 85% seen once. The chain recombines TRBV2 with TRBJ2-3; 7 bases align to TRBD1. The sequenced sample consisted of peripheral blood. The TCR comes from a man aged 55 to 70 who had recovered from COVID-19. CDR3 DNA: TGTGCCAGCACCCTAACAATAGGACAGGCAAAGGATACGCAGTATTTT. Its protein is CASTLTIGQAKDTQYF.